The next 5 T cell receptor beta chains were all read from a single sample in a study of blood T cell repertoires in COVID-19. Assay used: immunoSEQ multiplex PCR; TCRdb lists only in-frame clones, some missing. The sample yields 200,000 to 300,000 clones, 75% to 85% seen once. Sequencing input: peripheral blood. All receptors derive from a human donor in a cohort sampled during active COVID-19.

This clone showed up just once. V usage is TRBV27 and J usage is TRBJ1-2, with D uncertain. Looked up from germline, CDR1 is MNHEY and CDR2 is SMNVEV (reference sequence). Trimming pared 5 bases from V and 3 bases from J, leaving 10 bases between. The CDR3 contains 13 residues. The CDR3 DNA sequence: TGTGCCAGCAGTCCCCAGGTCTACTATGGCTACACCTTC. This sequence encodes CASSPQVYYGYTF.

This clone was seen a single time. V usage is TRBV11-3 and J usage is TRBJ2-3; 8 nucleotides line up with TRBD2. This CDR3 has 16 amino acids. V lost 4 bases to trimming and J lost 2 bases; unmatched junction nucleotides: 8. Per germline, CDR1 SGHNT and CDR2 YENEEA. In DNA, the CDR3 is TGTGCCAGCAGCTCCGGGGGAGCGGGAGTCACAGATACGCAGTATTTT. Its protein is CASSSGGAGVTDTQYF.

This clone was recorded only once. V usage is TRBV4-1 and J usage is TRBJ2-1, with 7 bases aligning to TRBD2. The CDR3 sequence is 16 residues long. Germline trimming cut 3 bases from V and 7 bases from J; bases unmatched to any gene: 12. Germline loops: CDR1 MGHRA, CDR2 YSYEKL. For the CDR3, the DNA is TGCGCCAGCAGCCAGGCGTCGGGGGGAATGGGGAATGAGCAGTTCTTC. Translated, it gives CASSQASGGMGNEQFF.

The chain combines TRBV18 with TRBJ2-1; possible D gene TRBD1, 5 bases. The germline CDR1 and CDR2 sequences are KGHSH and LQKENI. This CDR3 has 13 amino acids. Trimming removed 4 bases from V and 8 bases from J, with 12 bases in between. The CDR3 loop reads CASSQIQGDEQFF. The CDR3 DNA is TGTGCCAGCTCACAGATTCAGGGTGATGAGCAGTTCTTC. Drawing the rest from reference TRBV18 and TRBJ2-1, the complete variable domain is NAGVMQNPRHLVRRRGQEARLRCSPMKGHSHVYWYRQLPEEGLKFMVYLQKENIIDESGMPKERFSAEFPKEGPSILRIQQVVRGDSAAYFCASSQIQGDEQFFGPGTRLTVL.

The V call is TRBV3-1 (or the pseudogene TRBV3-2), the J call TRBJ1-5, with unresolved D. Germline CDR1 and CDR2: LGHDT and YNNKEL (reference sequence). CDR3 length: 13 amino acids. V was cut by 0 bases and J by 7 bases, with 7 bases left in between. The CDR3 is CASSQDSTQPQHF. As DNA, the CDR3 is TGTGCCAGCAGCCAAGACAGTACGCAGCCCCAGCATTTT.